Presented here are 17 T cell receptor beta chains from one specimen sequenced in a study of vaccination and CD4 T cells after COVID-19. Stated treatment: approximately nine-day PBMC culture with coronavirus spike peptide pools or control peptides (ViraFEST assay). Those CD4+ T cells from the unexposed donor predate the COVID-19 pandemic (2011-2018). No antigens are known for them. Cultured CD4+ T cells had their DNA profiled by the Oncomine TCR Beta short-read assay. TCRdb processed the PCR reads anew with MiXCR; each CDR3 protein has one entry. This table holds 7,000 to 10,000 distinct CDR3 sequences, 30% to 35% found once. Material for sequencing was CD4+ T cells from blood, cultured in vitro. The receptors come from a human donor in good health.

The rearrangement links TRBV5-1 to TRBJ2-1; 8 bases line up with TRBD1. With 0 bases clipped from V and 5 bases from J, the junction kept 1 base outside the gene matches. The germline V gene has CDR1 SGHRS and CDR2 YFSETQ. CDR3 length: 14 residues. CDR3 residues: CASSLDRGNNEQFF. Here the CDR3 DNA reads TGCGCCAGCAGCTTGGACAGGGGGAACAATGAGCAGTTCTTC.

On this clonotype itself: A junction boundary mismatches the germline segment, possibly from a read error. The chain employs TRBV7-3 and TRBJ2-3; D uncertain. This CDR3 spans 14 amino acids. Germline loops: CDR1 SGHTA, CDR2 FQGTGA. The CDR3 protein is CASSLGWAEDMQYF. The CDR3 coding sequence is TGTGCCAGCAGCTTGGGTTGGGCAGAGGATATGCAGTATTTT.

The chain carries TRBV28 and TRBJ2-5; D is ambiguous. This CDR3 spans 14 amino acids. Germline V CDR1 and CDR2: MDHEN, SYDVKM. V gave up 6 bases and J gave up 5 bases, with 16 bases separating them. Here the CDR3 DNA reads TGTGCCAGCAGCTCACTACGAAATCTGGAGACCCAGTACTTC. Amino acids: CASSSLRNLETQYF.

CDR3 sequence: CSAREGTSGVHNEQFF. CDR3 DNA: TGCAGTGCTAGAGAGGGGACTAGCGGGGTACACAATGAGCAGTTCTTC. The rearrangement links TRBV20-1 to TRBJ2-1; 13 nucleotides agree with TRBD2. J lost 5 bases, V lost 0 bases, and 4 bases had no gene match. CDR1 and CDR2 (germline): DFQATT, SNEGSKA (reference sequence). The length of the CDR3 is 16 residues.

The chain links TRBV7-6 to TRBJ2-5, with unresolved D. The CDR3 covers 13 residues. V was shortened by 4 bases and J by 5 bases, with 11 bases between the two germline ends. Germline CDR1 reads SGHVS; CDR2 reads FNYEAQ. CDR3 DNA: TGTGCCAGCAGCTCAACCGCGGCGGAGACCCAGTACTTC. Translating it yields CASSSTAAETQYF.

This clonotype was seen a few times. The chain joins TRBV25-1 to TRBJ1-5, with D perhaps TRBD1 (6 bases). V lost 8 bases, J lost 4 bases, and 9 bases lay in between. Germline CDR1 MGHDK, CDR2 SYGVNS. The CDR3 length is 12 residues. This chain's CDR3 is CASEGGNQPQHF. The CDR3 nucleotides are TGTGCCAGCGAAGGGGGGAATCAGCCCCAGCATTTT.

The rearrangement uses TRBV6-1 and TRBJ2-3; 10 bases map to TRBD1. Germline V CDR1 and CDR2: MNHNS, SASEGT. The CDR3 is made up of 13 amino acids. J was trimmed by 5 bases and V by 7 bases; bases with no gene match: 3. CDR3 protein: CASTGDRGDTQYF. CDR3 nucleotide sequence: TGTGCCAGCACCGGGGACAGGGGAGATACGCAGTATTTT.

This clonotype was seen more than once but under ten times. CDR3 DNA: TGCAGTGCTAGATTTGGGAGCGTCACTGAAGCTTTCTTT. Its translation is CSARFGSVTEAFF. The genes are TRBV20-1 and TRBJ1-1; no clear D gene. The V end was cut by 2 bases, the J end by 4 bases, with 11 bases between. Per the germline V gene, CDR1 is DFQATT and CDR2 is SNEGSKA (reference sequence). The CDR3 covers 13 residues.

The CDR3 here is CASSIDLRTGDGTEAFF. CDR3 sequence (DNA): TGTGCCAGTAGTATAGATCTCCGGACAGGGGATGGGACTGAAGCTTTCTTT. The genes are TRBV19 and TRBJ1-1, with 9 bases matching TRBD1. The CDR3 length is 17 residues. V dropped 0 bases and J dropped 5; count of bases not matched to a gene: 10. Germline V CDR1 and CDR2: LNHDA, SQIVND (reference sequence).

This clonotype has just a few counts. The genes are TRBV6-1 and TRBJ2-6; D not certain. The V gene lost 5 bases and the J gene lost 0 bases, with 11 bases spanning the gap. The CDR3 extends over 16 amino acids. From germline, CDR1 is MNHNS and CDR2 SASEGT. The CDR3 coding sequence is TGTGCCAGCAGTAAAAGACGGAGCTCTGGGGCCAACGTCCTGACTTTC. It codes for CASSKRRSSGANVLTF.

V gene TRBV18 combines with J gene TRBJ2-7; tentative D call: TRBD1 (6 bases). Germline CDR1 KGHSH, CDR2 LQKENI. Trimming shortened V by 3 bases and J by 0 bases, and 12 bases separated the two germline ends. This CDR3 contains 15 residues. The CDR3 reads CASSPLRGFSYEQYF. The CDR3 DNA reads TGTGCCAGCTCACCGTTGAGGGGGTTCTCCTACGAGCAGTACTTC.

This chain connects TRBV7-9 to TRBJ2-5, with TRBD2 matching 7 bases. The CDR3 is 14 amino acids. Germline V gives CDR1 SEHNR, CDR2 FQNEAQ (reference sequence). The ends lost 3 bases at V and 2 bases at J; junction bases unmatched: 3. CDR3 bases: TGTGCCAGCAGCTTGAATAGCGGGCAAGAGACCCAGTACTTC. Its translation: CASSLNSGQETQYF.

The V gene is TRBV18, the J gene TRBJ1-1; tentatively, D is TRBD1 (6 bases). Germline CDR1 is KGHSH and CDR2 is LQKENI. This CDR3 is built from 14 residues. Trimming took 3 bases from V and 3 from J, leaving 11 bases between them. The CDR3 DNA sequence: TGTGCCAGCTCACCCAGGGGATTGGACACTGAAGCTTTCTTT. Translating it yields CASSPRGLDTEAFF. The full variable domain, with the rest looked up from reference TRBV18 and TRBJ1-1, is NAGVMQNPRHLVRRRGQEARLRCSPMKGHSHVYWYRQLPEEGLKFMVYLQKENIIDESGMPKERFSAEFPKEGPSILRIQQVVRGDSAAYFCASSPRGLDTEAFFGQGTRLTVV.

Within the sample, this clonotype is medium-sized. The chain combines TRBV6-1 with TRBJ1-6, with 9 bases identical to TRBD1. V shed 6 bases, J shed 10 bases, and the junction held 7 bases outside the gene matches. The CDR3 spans 14 residues. The germline CDR1 and CDR2 sequences are MNHNS and SASEGT. CDR3 nucleotide sequence: TGTGCCAGCAGCCGGGACAGGGTTGGATCACCCCTCCACTTT. Its protein product is CASSRDRVGSPLHF.

This clonotype was seen a few times. The chain carries TRBV15 and TRBJ2-7; D not certain. Germline V gene data show CDR1 as LNHNV and CDR2 as YYDKDF (reference sequence). Deletions cut 0 bases from V and 6 bases from J, with 9 bases between. The CDR3 is made up of 13 amino acids. The CDR3 DNA follows: TGTGCCACCAGCAGAGATTCGATCGGCGAGCAGTACTTC. Its protein is CATSRDSIGEQYF.

The chain is built from TRBV7-2 and TRBJ1-6, with a possible D match to TRBD1 (5 bases). Germline CDR1 and CDR2: SGHTA and FQGNSA. The CDR3 has 15 residues. The V end lost 2 bases, the J end lost 7 bases, and 12 bases lay between the germline ends. The CDR3 is CASSLFGGRNSPLHF. Here the CDR3 DNA reads TGTGCCAGCAGCTTATTTGGGGGGAGGAATTCACCCCTCCACTTT. The full variable domain, completed using reference TRBV7-2 and TRBJ1-6, is GAGVSQSPSNKVTEKGKDVELRCDPISGHTALYWYRQSLGQGLEFLIYFQGNSAPDKSGLPSDRFSAERTGGSVSTLTIQRTQQEDSAVYLCASSLFGGRNSPLHFGNGTRLTVT.

The chain is built from TRBV20-1 and TRBJ2-3, with a tentative D call TRBD2 (5 bases). Looked up from germline, CDR1 is DFQATT and CDR2 is SNEGSKA (reference sequence). The CDR3 totals 15 residues. With 6 bases removed from V and 5 bases from J, the gap between germline ends came to 21 bases. CDR3 in DNA: TGCAGTGCCATACCCGGGAAAAGGACTTTAGATACGCAGTATTTT. The encoded protein is CSAIPGKRTLDTQYF.